This T cell receptor beta chain stems from a study of regulatory T cells in long-lasting Graves disease. Study summary: Positivity for TSH receptor antibodies plus over 5 years of antithyroid drugs meant persistent Graves' disease.

Whole-study findings and limits: Gene preferences differed: TRBV28, TRBJ1-2, TRBJ2-5 in persistent cases.

This clonotype appeared many times. The antigen is unknown. Germline V gene lookup returns CDR1 MDHEN and CDR2 SYDVKM. The CDR3 has 13 residues. With 3 bases removed from V and 6 bases from J, the gap between germline ends came to 9 bases. Libraries of TCR beta came from iRepertoire HTBI primers plus Arm-PCR of CDR3 regions. MiXCR, run by TCRdb on the multiplex PCR reads, gives a single entry per CDR3 protein. In the table there are over 350,000 distinct CDR3 sequences, around 20% of which are singletons. Time point denoted: persistent/refractory GD, antithyroid drugs over 5 years with positive TRAb. The TCR library was made from RNA extracted from PBMCs. Guidelines of the American Thyroid Association were used to diagnose Graves' disease.

This chain links TRBV28 with TRBJ2-4; D unresolved. The sample here was peripheral blood mononuclear cells (PBMCs), taken when the disease was refractory, from a patient treated with antithyroid drugs. This receptor was identified in a female donor with Graves disease. The DNA of the CDR3 is TGTGCCAGCAGTTTGATCTCCGCAAACATTCAGTACTTC. Its translation is CASSLISANIQYF.